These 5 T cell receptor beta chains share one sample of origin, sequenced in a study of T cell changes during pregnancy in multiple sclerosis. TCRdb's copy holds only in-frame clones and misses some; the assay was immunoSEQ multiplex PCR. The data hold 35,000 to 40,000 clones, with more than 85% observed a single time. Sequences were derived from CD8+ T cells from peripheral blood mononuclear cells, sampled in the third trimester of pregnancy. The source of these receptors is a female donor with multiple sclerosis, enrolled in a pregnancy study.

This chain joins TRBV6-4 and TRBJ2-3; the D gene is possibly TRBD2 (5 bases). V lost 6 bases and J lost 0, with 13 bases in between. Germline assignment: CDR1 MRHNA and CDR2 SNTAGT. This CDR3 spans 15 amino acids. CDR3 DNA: TGTGCCAGCAGCTTCGGCGGGCAAAGCACAGATACGCAGTATTTT. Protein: CASSFGGQSTDTQYF.

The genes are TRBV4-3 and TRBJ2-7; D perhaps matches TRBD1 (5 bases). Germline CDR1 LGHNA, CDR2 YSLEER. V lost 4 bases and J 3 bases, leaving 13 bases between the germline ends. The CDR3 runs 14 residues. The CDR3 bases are TGCGCCAGCAGCCGCACCGGACAACTCTACGAGCAGTACTTC. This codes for CASSRTGQLYEQYF.

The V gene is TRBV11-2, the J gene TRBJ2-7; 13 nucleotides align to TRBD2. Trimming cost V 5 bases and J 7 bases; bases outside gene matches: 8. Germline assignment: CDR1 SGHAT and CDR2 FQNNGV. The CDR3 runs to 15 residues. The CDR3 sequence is CASSPPPGLAGEQYF. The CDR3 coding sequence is TGTGCCAGCAGCCCGCCCCCGGGACTAGCGGGGGAGCAGTACTTC.

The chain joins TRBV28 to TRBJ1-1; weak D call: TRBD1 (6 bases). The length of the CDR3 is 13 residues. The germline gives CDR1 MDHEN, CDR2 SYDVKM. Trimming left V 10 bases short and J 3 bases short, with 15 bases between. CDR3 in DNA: TGTGCCACCCTTCCCCACAGGGACACTGAAGCTTTCTTT. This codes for CATLPHRDTEAFF.

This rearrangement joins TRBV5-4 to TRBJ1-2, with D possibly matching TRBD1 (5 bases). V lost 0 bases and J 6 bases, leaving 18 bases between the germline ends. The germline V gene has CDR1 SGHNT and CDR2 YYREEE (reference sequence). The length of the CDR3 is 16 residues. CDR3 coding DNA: TGTGCCAGCAGCTTGGTCGAGGGACTGATGAGACATGGCTACACCTTC. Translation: CASSLVEGLMRHGYTF.